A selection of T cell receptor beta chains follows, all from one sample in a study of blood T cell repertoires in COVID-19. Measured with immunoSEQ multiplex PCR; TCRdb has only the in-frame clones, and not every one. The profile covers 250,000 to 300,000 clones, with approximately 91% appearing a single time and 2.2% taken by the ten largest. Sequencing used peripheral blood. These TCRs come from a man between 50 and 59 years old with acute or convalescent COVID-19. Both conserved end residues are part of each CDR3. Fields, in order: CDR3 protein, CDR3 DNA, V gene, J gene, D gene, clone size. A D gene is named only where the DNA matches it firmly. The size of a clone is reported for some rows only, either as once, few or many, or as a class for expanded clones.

CASSPLEEKLFF,TGTGCCAGCAGCCCGCTAGAGGAAAAACTGTTTTTT,TRBV7-9,TRBJ1-4,.,.
CASSISSGAYNEQFF,TGTGCCAGTAGTATAAGTAGCGGGGCTTACAATGAGCAGTTCTTC,TRBV19,TRBJ2-1,TRBD2,.
CSASRGWETQYF,TGCAGTGCTAGTCGGGGGTGGGAGACCCAGTACTTC,TRBV20-1,TRBJ2-5,.,.
CARVLRGGLGSGELFF,TGTGCCAGGGTTTTAAGGGGTGGCTTGGGATCCGGGGAGCTGTTTTTT,TRBV21-1,TRBJ2-2,.,.
CASSLGAGSLSEQYF,TGTGCCAGCAGCTTGGGGGCGGGCTCACTCAGCGAGCAGTACTTC,TRBV5-5,TRBJ2-7,.,.
CASSQPGLNTQYF,TGTGCCAGCAGCCAGCCGGGACTCAATACGCAGTATTTT,TRBV3-1/TRBV3-2,TRBJ2-3,.,.
CASSIPASGGNEQFF,TGTGCCAGTAGTATCCCGGCTAGCGGGGGGAATGAGCAGTTCTTC,TRBV19,TRBJ2-1,TRBD2,once
CASSYIEGAYGYTF,TGTGCCAGCAGTTACATTGAAGGGGCCTATGGCTACACCTTC,TRBV6-5,TRBJ1-2,.,.
CASSESLAGGPYNEQFF,TGCGCCAGCAGTGAGTCGCTAGCGGGGGGGCCCTACAATGAGCAGTTCTTC,TRBV10-1,TRBJ2-1,TRBD2,.
CASSSTGLGYNEQFF,TGTGCCAGCAGCTCGACAGGGTTGGGATACAATGAGCAGTTCTTC,TRBV11-3,TRBJ2-1,TRBD1,.
CASSQSDRAEAFF,TGTGCCAGCAGCCAATCGGACAGGGCTGAAGCTTTCTTT,TRBV3-1/TRBV3-2,TRBJ1-1,TRBD1,.
CASSQTGTRNTGELFF,TGCGCCAGCAGCCAAACCGGGACACGGAACACCGGGGAGCTGTTTTTT,TRBV4-1,TRBJ2-2,.,.
CASSRSTGLGNQPQHF,TGTGCCAGCAGTCGATCTACAGGGCTGGGAAATCAGCCCCAGCATTTT,TRBV27,TRBJ1-5,.,few
CASTLDRGTEAFF,TGTGCCAGTACCCTCGACAGGGGTACTGAAGCTTTCTTT,TRBV19,TRBJ1-1,TRBD1,.
CASSGDRGGTEAFF,TGCGCCAGCAGCGGAGACAGGGGAGGCACTGAAGCTTTCTTT,TRBV5-1,TRBJ1-1,TRBD1,.
CASSLDWGGKETQYF,TGTGCCAGCAGCTTAGATTGGGGGGGCAAGGAGACCCAGTACTTC,TRBV11-2,TRBJ2-5,.,.
CASGPWASPRRPDTQYF,TGTGCCAGCGGGCCGTGGGCTAGCCCCCGTCGGCCAGATACGCAGTATTTT,TRBV7-2,TRBJ2-3,.,.
CASSGRTGNNEKLFF,TGCGCCAGCAGCGGAAGGACAGGGAATAATGAAAAACTGTTTTTT,TRBV5-1,TRBJ1-4,TRBD1,.
CASSQQGNTEAFF,TGTGCCAGCAGCCAACAGGGGAACACTGAAGCTTTCTTT,TRBV11-2,TRBJ1-1,.,.
CASSLPSVTGELFF,TGTGCCAGTAGTCTCCCCTCGGTCACCGGGGAGCTGTTTTTT,TRBV19,TRBJ2-2,.,.
CASRRSSGSGNTIYF,TGTGCCAGCAGGAGGAGCAGCGGCTCTGGAAACACCATATATTTT,TRBV11-2,TRBJ1-3,.,.
CASSTWTDSPLHF,TGTGCCAGCAGCACTTGGACAGATTCACCCCTCCACTTT,TRBV11-2,TRBJ1-6,.,.
CASSAGIVSNQPQHF,TGTGCCAGCAGCGCAGGGATTGTAAGCAATCAGCCCCAGCATTTT,TRBV9,TRBJ1-5,.,.
CAWSAPGWQGEKLFF,TGTGCCTGGAGTGCCCCCGGATGGCAGGGGGAAAAACTGTTTTTT,TRBV30,TRBJ1-4,.,.
CASSPGRGDEQYF,TGTGCCAGCAGTCCCGGGAGGGGGGACGAGCAGTACTTC,TRBV27,TRBJ2-7,TRBD2,.
CASSQQGSGANVLTF,TGTGCCAGCAGCCAGCAGGGGTCTGGGGCCAACGTCCTGACTTTC,TRBV3-1/TRBV3-2,TRBJ2-6,.,.
CASSIAGNTIYF,TGTGCCAGCAGCATAGCAGGAAACACCATATATTTT,TRBV11-2,TRBJ1-3,.,.
CASSIVGASGGYTF,TGTGCCAGTAGTATAGTGGGCGCGAGTGGTGGCTACACCTTC,TRBV19,TRBJ1-2,.,.
CASSLDSGLANEKLFF,TGCGCCAGCAGCTTGGATAGCGGCCTAGCGAATGAAAAACTGTTTTTT,TRBV5-1,TRBJ1-4,.,.
CASSPGVGGVQYF,TGTGCCAGCAGCCCCGGGGTGGGAGGCGTGCAGTACTTC,TRBV7-9,TRBJ2-7,.,.
CASSIGIGDTGELFF,TGTGCCAGTAGTATAGGTATAGGGGACACCGGGGAGCTGTTTTTT,TRBV19,TRBJ2-2,.,.
CATSAVSGELFF,TGTGCCACCAGTGCGGTTTCCGGGGAGCTGTTTTTT,TRBV24-1,TRBJ2-2,.,.
CASSHRAGVPGELFF,TGTGCCAGCAGCCACAGGGCAGGGGTTCCCGGGGAGCTGTTTTTT,TRBV3-1/TRBV3-2,TRBJ2-2,.,.
CATSDTTSGGARGTGELFF,TGTGCCACCAGTGACACCACTAGCGGGGGGGCCCGAGGCACCGGGGAGCTGTTTTTT,TRBV24-1,TRBJ2-2,TRBD2,.
CASSQGGGKLFF,TGTGCCAGCAGCCAGGGGGGAGGAAAACTGTTTTTT,TRBV3-1/TRBV3-2,TRBJ1-4,.,.
CASSYGQLTYEQYF,TGTGCCAGCAGTTACGGGCAGTTAACCTACGAGCAGTACTTC,TRBV6-5,TRBJ2-7,.,.
CASSLQKRGAYEQYF,TGTGCCAGCAGTTTACAGAAGCGGGGTGCCTACGAGCAGTACTTC,TRBV27,TRBJ2-7,TRBD2,once
CATSRSPGTSGPLRQETQYF,TGTGCCACCAGCAGATCACCCGGGACTAGCGGGCCGCTGAGGCAAGAGACCCAGTACTTC,TRBV15,TRBJ2-5,TRBD2,.
CASSSNRVGYTF,TGTGCCAGCAGCTCCAACAGGGTTGGCTACACCTTC,TRBV7-8,TRBJ1-2,.,.
CASTAGGSPLHF,TGTGCCAGCACCGCAGGGGGATCACCCCTCCACTTT,TRBV9,TRBJ1-6,TRBD1,.
CASRSSGANVLTF,TGTGCCTCGAGGAGCTCTGGGGCCAACGTCCTGACTTTC,TRBV30,TRBJ2-6,.,.
CASSQTGGGSPLHF,TGTGCCAGCAGCCAAACAGGGGGTGGTTCACCCCTCCACTTT,TRBV3-1/TRBV3-2,TRBJ1-6,TRBD1,.
CASSQGRQGGNTIYF,TGTGCCAGCAGCCAAGGTCGGCAGGGTGGAAACACCATATATTTT,TRBV3-1/TRBV3-2,TRBJ1-3,.,.
CASSAPGAGPHPTYEQYF,TGTGCCAGCAGCGCCCCGGGAGCCGGGCCTCACCCAACCTACGAGCAGTACTTC,TRBV7-9,TRBJ2-7,.,few